This T cell receptor beta chain was sequenced during a study of T-cell reconstitution after alpha-beta-depleted transplantation in children (dated by TCRdb to 2016 to 2017). General notes on the study: The study quantitatively tracked T-cell immune reconstitution after TCRalphabeta/CD19-depleted allogeneic hematopoietic cell transplantation in children using TCR repertoire profiling.

With respect to this clonotype: What this receptor recognizes is not known. No much larger clone exists at a distance of one base, and base qualities are not known.

To prepare the library, PCR was applied. Sequencer: Illumina HiSeq 2500. Molecular barcoding was employed in the preparation of TCR libraries, with unique molecular identifiers being used to normalize TCRbeta repertoire quantification. TCRdb reprocessed the public reads (quality trimming at Q25 with fastp, clone calling with MiXCR) and kept in-frame beta chains. Rows with a matching CDR3 protein are joined into one entry that keeps the most common DNA and genes. Counted in this sample were about 640,000 distinct CDR3 sequences; approximately 17% of them appeared once. Together, the top ten hold approximately 1% of the sample. Trimming takes 11 bases from V and 0 bases from J, and the germline ends sit 17 bases apart. Inclusive of the bounding cysteine and phenylalanine, the CDR3 is 15 residues long. The sequence is cut down to CDR3 DNA, 45 bases in frame from base 1. As encoded in the germline V gene, CDR1 is SGHTA while CDR2 is FQGNSA.

The clonotype comes from a human donor who donated a stem cell graft to a child with acute myeloid leukemia. Material: PBMCs from the stem cell graft donor, obtained from the stem cell graft. The V and J segments used are TRBV7-2 and TRBJ2-1; the D gene is perhaps TRBD2, on 7 matching bases. The CDR3 amino acid sequence is: CAVGGGRGSYNEQFF. The sequenced DNA is TGTGCCGTTGGCGGGGGCAGGGGCTCCTACAATGAGCAGTTCTTC.